These T cell receptor beta chains were read from a single sample in a study of blood T cell repertoires in COVID-19. Method: immunoSEQ multiplex PCR; TCRdb's copy keeps in-frame clones and lacks some. This table has 150,000 to 200,000 clones, approximately 88% appearing once. The sample taken for sequencing was peripheral blood. The receptors come from a human donor in a cohort sampled during active COVID-19. CDR3s include the opening cysteine and the closing phenylalanine or tryptophan. A D gene is named only where the DNA matches it firmly. The size of a clone is reported for some rows only, either as once, few or many, or as a class for expanded clones.

j_call v_call d_call clone_size cdr3_nt cdr3_aa
TRBJ2-5 TRBV7-9 . . TGTGCCAGCAGCTTAATGGCGGCACAAGAGACCCAGTACTTC CASSLMAAQETQYF
TRBJ2-2 TRBV11-3 . . TGTGCCAGCAGCTTAGACTTCACCGGGGAGCTGTTTTTT CASSLDFTGELFF
TRBJ2-2 TRBV19 TRBD1 . TGTGCCAGTAGTAGGGGGACAGGGTCTAACACCGGGGAGCTGTTTTTT CASSRGTGSNTGELFF
TRBJ2-1 TRBV19 TRBD2 . TGTGCCAGTAGTATCCCGACTAGCGGGGGGGCCTACAATGAGCAGTTCTTC CASSIPTSGGAYNEQFF
TRBJ2-4 TRBV28 . once TGTGCCAGCCCCCGGACAGAGAAACAGGAAAACATTCAGTACTTC CASPRTEKQENIQYF
TRBJ1-2 TRBV7-9 TRBD1 . TGTGCCAGCAGCTTAGAGGGGTACAGGGGAATCTATGGCTACACCTTC CASSLEGYRGIYGYTF
TRBJ1-1 TRBV30 TRBD1 . TGTGCCTGGACAGGGGACAGAACACTGAAACCCCTCTTT CAWTGDRTLKPLF
TRBJ2-3 TRBV6-4 TRBD2 once TGTGCCAGCAGTGACTCGGAAGCGGGAGGGCCTAAAGGGGGGACAGATACGCAGTATTTT CASSDSEAGGPKGGTDTQYF
TRBJ1-1 TRBV11-3 . once TGTGCCAGCAGCAATCCCGGGTTGGAGGCTTTCTTT CASSNPGLEAFF
TRBJ2-2 TRBV7-6 . . TGTGCCAGCAGCTTGGGGGCAGACTACACCGGGGAGCTGTTTTTT CASSLGADYTGELFF
TRBJ2-2 TRBV4-1 . . TGCGCCAGCAGCCAGGGTACAGGGTGGGGAACCGGGGAGCTGTTTTTT CASSQGTGWGTGELFF
TRBJ2-7 TRBV10-3 . few TGTGCCATCAGAGACACCACCTACGAGCAGTACTTC CAIRDTTYEQYF
TRBJ2-7 TRBV5-1 . . TGCGCCAGCAGCTTGGCCCAGGGAAGTGCCGCCTACGAGCAGTACTTC CASSLAQGSAAYEQYF
TRBJ1-2 TRBV7-6 . . TGTGCCAGCAGCTCTCGGACACGGTCCCGCTTC CASSSRTRSRF
TRBJ1-2 TRBV30 TRBD1 . TGTGCCTGCAGCCGGGACAGGGCCCATGGGAATGGCTACACCTTC CACSRDRAHGNGYTF
TRBJ2-3 TRBV10-1 . few TGCGCCAGCTACTTTGTGCCAGATACGCAGTATTTT CASYFVPDTQYF
TRBJ2-7 TRBV29-1 . . TGCAGCGTTGGGAGGACTCCGCCCTCCTACGAGCAGTACTTC CSVGRTPPSYEQYF
TRBJ2-7 TRBV2 TRBD1 . TGTGCCAGCAGAGAGACAGGGACCTACGAGCAGTACTTC CASRETGTYEQYF
TRBJ1-2 TRBV6-6 . . TGTGCCAGCAGTTCTACGGGGGGTCGGGCTAACTATGGCTACACCTTC CASSSTGGRANYGYTF
TRBJ2-1 TRBV29-1 TRBD2 . TGTAGCGTCCGAGTAGCGGGGGGGCCTGATGAGCAGTTCTTC CSVRVAGGPDEQFF
TRBJ1-2 TRBV6-1 . . TGTGCCAGCAGTGAATTAGGAGGGAACTATGGCTACACCTTC CASSELGGNYGYTF
TRBJ2-3 TRBV12-3/TRBV12-4 . . TGTGCCAGCAGCCCTAGACAGCCGCAGTATTTT CASSPRQPQYF
TRBJ2-1 TRBV7-6 . . TGTGCCAGCAGCGCGAACACAGGGCCCGGATATGAGCAGTTCTTC CASSANTGPGYEQFF
TRBJ1-5 TRBV7-9 . . TGTGCCAGCAGCCCACTAGAAGGGCCCTATAGCAATCAGCCCCAGCATTTT CASSPLEGPYSNQPQHF
TRBJ2-7 TRBV4-3 TRBD1 . TGCGCCAGCAGCCAAATCGGACAGGGCTACGAGCAGTACTTC CASSQIGQGYEQYF
TRBJ1-2 TRBV27 . . TGTGCCAGCAGTCGGGACACTCCCTATGGCTACACCTTC CASSRDTPYGYTF
TRBJ1-3 TRBV5-4 . . TGTGCCAGCAGCCCCGAACCAGGCCGCTCTGGAAACACCATATATTTT CASSPEPGRSGNTIYF
TRBJ2-7 TRBV12-3/TRBV12-4 . . TGTGCCAGCAGTTTAACCAGATACGAGCAGTACTTC CASSLTRYEQYF
TRBJ2-7 TRBV2 . . TGTGCCAGCAGTGACGGGGGTTACGAGCAGTACTTC CASSDGGYEQYF
TRBJ1-5 TRBV6-6 . once TGTGCCAGCAGTCACTCGGTGGACTCTGGGCAGCCCCAGCATTTT CASSHSVDSGQPQHF
TRBJ2-3 TRBV12-3/TRBV12-4 . . TGTGCCAGCAGTCTGAGCACAGATACGCAGTATTTT CASSLSTDTQYF
TRBJ2-6 TRBV2 . . TGTGCCAGCAGCCAGACAGCATCTGGGGCCAACGTCCTGACTTTC CASSQTASGANVLTF